This T cell receptor (beta chain) was observed in a study of T-cell reconstitution after alpha-beta-depleted transplantation in children. This clonotype was seen only a few times. The antigen is undetermined. J gave up 2 bases and V 3 bases, and 12 bases lay outside the gene matches. This CDR3 has 19 amino acids. Unique molecular identifiers were built into the TCRbeta library. TCRdb reprocessed the PCR reads via MiXCR and lists one record per CDR3 protein. The table has hundreds of thousands of distinct CDR3 sequences, under 15% seen once; the top ten hold around 2.2%. Study-wide results and limits: Reports say that about two months after transplant, the alpha-beta T cells came out of several hundred graft clones that had expanded. Surviving recipient T cells and thymic progenitors produced the high day-60 TCRbeta diversity seen in some patients.

The sequences come from PBMCs, mostly from graft donor cells, collected 360 days after TCRalphabeta/CD19-depleted stem cell transplant. V is TRBV12-3 or TRBV12-4 and J is TRBJ2-3, with TRBD2 identical over 12 bases. The source of this sequence is a male patient between 10 and 17 years old who had a stem cell transplant for acute myeloid leukemia, so the T cells may come from the graft donor. The CDR3 sequence: CASSFRASGRGGFTDTQYF. For the CDR3, the DNA is TGTGCCAGCAGTTTTAGGGCTAGCGGGAGGGGCGGGTTCACAGATACGCAGTATTTT.